The 2 T cell receptor beta chains reported below all come from one sample, sequenced in a study of T cell repertoires in aging, cancer and after chemotherapy. Amplification of TCR beta used genomic DNA extracted from peripheral blood. Rearranged V-D-J TRB sequences were amplified with a mixed TRB-A/B primer pool. TCRdb re-analysed the multiplex PCR reads in MiXCR, keeping a single row per CDR3 protein. The sample lists about 4,300 distinct CDR3 sequences, 25% to 30% seen once, with about 49% in the top ten. Material for sequencing was blood. Receptors originate from a human donor in good health.

This clonotype occurred a few times. The CDR3, as DNA: TGTGCCAGCAGCTTAAAGCGGGCCCGCATGACTTCACCCCTCCACTTT. Translating gives CASSLKRARMTSPLHF. The V and J genes are TRBV7-9 and TRBJ1-6; D ambiguous. Germline CDR1 is SEHNR and CDR2 is FQNEAQ (reference sequence). CDR3 length: 16 amino acids. V lost 2 bases, J lost 9 bases, and 17 bases lay in between.

This clonotype showed up just a few times. The chain joins TRBV5-6 to TRBJ1-1; D might be TRBD1 (5 bases). V was shortened by 4 bases and J by 0 bases, with 16 bases between the two germline ends. Germline V CDR1 and CDR2: SGHDT, YYEEEE. This CDR3 is built from 16 residues. CDR3 sequence (DNA): TGTGCCAGCAGCCCTACTAGACAGCTAATGAACACTGAAGCTTTCTTT. This gives the protein CASSPTRQLMNTEAFF.